This is a list of T cell receptor beta chains from one sample in a study of PD-1 blockade in classical Hodgkin lymphoma. Sequencing was performed with immunoSEQ multiplex PCR; in TCRdb, only in-frame clones are kept and a portion is missing. The table includes 20,000 to 25,000 clones, 90% to 95% detected once. Sequenced material: CD4+ T cells from blood. The receptor source for this set is a human donor with classical Hodgkin lymphoma. CDR3s include the opening cysteine and the closing phenylalanine or tryptophan. The order of the fields is D gene, J gene, V gene, CDR3 length, clone size, CDR3 protein, CDR3 DNA. A D gene is named only where the DNA matches it firmly. Not all rows give a size; the values are once, few, many and, for expanded clones, a class.

- | TRBJ2-3 | TRBV29-1 | 11 | - | CSVGATDTQYF | TGCAGCGTTGGTGCGACAGATACGCAGTATTTT
TRBD2 | TRBJ2-1 | TRBV27 | 16 | - | CASTPSGSTLFYEQFF | TGTGCCAGCACCCCTAGCGGGAGTACTCTCTTCTATGAGCAGTTCTTC
- | TRBJ2-7 | TRBV5-4 | 12 | once | CASSLHRDEQYF | TGTGCCAGCAGCTTACACAGGGACGAGCAGTACTTC
- | TRBJ2-7 | TRBV19 | 14 | - | CASSISSGTYEQYF | TGTGCCAGTAGTATTTCGAGTGGGACCTACGAGCAGTACTTC
TRBD2 | TRBJ2-7 | TRBV30 | 14 | - | CAWTDGRGAYEQYF | TGTGCCTGGACCGACGGGAGGGGAGCCTACGAGCAGTACTTC
TRBD1 | TRBJ1-2 | TRBV6-5 | 13 | - | CASRQGDRFGYTF | TGTGCCAGCCGCCAGGGGGACCGGTTCGGCTACACCTTC
TRBD2 | TRBJ2-4 | TRBV4-2 | 16 | - | CASSQDQASGIDIQYF | TGTGCCAGCAGCCAAGATCAGGCTAGCGGGATAGACATTCAGTACTTC
- | TRBJ1-6 | TRBV4-2 | 14 | few | CASSQMEQALSLHF | TGTGCCAGCAGCCAGATGGAACAGGCCCTATCCCTCCACTTT
TRBD2 | TRBJ2-3 | TRBV9 | 15 | - | CASSVGSGRTDTQYF | TGTGCCAGCAGCGTAGGTAGCGGGAGGACAGATACGCAGTATTTT
- | TRBJ1-1 | TRBV18 | 14 | - | CASSPVGTNTEAFF | TGTGCCAGCTCACCGGTGGGAACGAACACTGAAGCTTTCTTT
- | TRBJ1-6 | TRBV7-7 | 13 | few | CASSLGKDSPLHF | TGTGCTAGCAGCTTAGGAAAAGATTCACCCCTCCACTTT